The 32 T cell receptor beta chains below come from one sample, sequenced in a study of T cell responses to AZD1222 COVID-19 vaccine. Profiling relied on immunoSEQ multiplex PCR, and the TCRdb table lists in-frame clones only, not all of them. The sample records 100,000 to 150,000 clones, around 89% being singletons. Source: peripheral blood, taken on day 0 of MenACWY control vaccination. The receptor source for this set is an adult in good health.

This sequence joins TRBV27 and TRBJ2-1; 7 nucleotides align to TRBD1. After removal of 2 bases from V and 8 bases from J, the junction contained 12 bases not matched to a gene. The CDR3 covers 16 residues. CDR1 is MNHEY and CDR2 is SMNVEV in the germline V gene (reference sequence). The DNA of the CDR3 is TGTGCCAGCAGTTTAACCAGCAGGGGGTCGGATTATGAGCAGTTCTTC. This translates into CASSLTSRGSDYEQFF.

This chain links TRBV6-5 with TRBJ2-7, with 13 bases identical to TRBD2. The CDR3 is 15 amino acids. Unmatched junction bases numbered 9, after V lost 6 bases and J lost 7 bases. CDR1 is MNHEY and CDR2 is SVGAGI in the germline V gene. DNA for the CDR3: TGTGCCAGCAGCCGAGGACTAGCGGGAGAGGGTGAGCAGTACTTC. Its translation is CASSRGLAGEGEQYF.

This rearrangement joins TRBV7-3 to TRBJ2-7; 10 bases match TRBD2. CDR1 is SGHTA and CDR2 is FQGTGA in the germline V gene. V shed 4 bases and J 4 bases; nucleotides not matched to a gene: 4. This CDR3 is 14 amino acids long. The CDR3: CASSSLAGDYEQYF. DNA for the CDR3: TGTGCCAGCAGCTCTCTAGCGGGAGATTACGAGCAGTACTTC.

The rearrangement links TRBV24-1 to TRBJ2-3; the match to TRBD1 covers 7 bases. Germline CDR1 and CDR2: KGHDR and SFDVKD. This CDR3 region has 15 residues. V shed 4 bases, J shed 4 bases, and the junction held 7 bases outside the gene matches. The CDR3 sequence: CATSDPGQAPDTQYF. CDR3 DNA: TGTGCCACCAGTGACCCTGGACAGGCTCCAGATACGCAGTATTTT.

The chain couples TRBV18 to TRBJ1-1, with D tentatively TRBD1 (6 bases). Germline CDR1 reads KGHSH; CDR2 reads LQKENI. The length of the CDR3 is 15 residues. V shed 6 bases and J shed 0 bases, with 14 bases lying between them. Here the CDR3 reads CASSRQADMNTEAFF. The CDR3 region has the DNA TGTGCCAGCTCGCGACAGGCGGACATGAACACTGAAGCTTTCTTT.

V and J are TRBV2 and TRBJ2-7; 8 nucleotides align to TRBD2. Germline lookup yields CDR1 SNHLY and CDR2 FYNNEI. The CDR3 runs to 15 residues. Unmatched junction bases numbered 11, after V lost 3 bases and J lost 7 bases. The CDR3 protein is CASSDLVSGNGEQYF. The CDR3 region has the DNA TGTGCCAGCAGTGATCTCGTTAGCGGGAATGGTGAGCAGTACTTC.

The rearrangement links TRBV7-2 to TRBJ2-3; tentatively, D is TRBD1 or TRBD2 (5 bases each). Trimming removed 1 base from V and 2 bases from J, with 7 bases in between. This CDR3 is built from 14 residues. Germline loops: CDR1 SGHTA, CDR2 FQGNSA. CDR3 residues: CASSLGGYTDTQYF. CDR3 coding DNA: TGTGCCAGCAGCTTAGGGGGGTACACAGATACGCAGTATTTT.

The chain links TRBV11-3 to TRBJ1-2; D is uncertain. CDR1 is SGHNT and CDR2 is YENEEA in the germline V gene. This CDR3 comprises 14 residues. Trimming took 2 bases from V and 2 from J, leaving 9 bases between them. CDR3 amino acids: CASSLRGVNYGYTF. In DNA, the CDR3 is TGTGCCAGCAGCTTACGGGGAGTCAACTATGGCTACACCTTC. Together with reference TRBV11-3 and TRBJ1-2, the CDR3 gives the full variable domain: EAGVVQSPRYKIIEKKQPVAFWCNPISGHNTLYWYLQNLGQGPELLIRYENEEAVDDSQLPKDRFSAERLKGVDSTLKIQPAELGDSAVYLCASSLRGVNYGYTFGSGTRLTVV.

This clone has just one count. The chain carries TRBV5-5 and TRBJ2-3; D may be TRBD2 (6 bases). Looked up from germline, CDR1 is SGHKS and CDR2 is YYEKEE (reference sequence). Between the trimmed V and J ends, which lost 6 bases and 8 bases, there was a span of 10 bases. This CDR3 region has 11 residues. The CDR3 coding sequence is TGTGCCAGCACCCTGGGGGGTACGCAGTATTTT. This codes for CASTLGGTQYF.

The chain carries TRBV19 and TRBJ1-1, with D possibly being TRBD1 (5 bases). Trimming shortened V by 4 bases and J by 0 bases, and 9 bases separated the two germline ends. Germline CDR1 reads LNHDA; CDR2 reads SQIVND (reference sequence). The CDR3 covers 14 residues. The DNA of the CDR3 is TGTGCCAGTAGTACGGGGCAGGTGAACACTGAAGCTTTCTTT. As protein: CASSTGQVNTEAFF.

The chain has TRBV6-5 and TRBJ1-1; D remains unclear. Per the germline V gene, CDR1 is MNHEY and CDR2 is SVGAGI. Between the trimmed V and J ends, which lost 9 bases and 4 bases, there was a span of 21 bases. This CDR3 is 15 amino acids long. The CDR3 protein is CASDRIASGGTEAFF. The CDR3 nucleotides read TGTGCCAGTGATAGAATCGCTTCAGGAGGCACTGAAGCTTTCTTT.

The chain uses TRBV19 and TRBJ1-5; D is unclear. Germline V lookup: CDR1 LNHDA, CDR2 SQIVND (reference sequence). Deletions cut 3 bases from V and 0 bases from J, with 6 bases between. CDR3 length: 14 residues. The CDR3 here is CASSIWGSNQPQHF. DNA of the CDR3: TGTGCCAGTAGTATCTGGGGTAGCAATCAGCCCCAGCATTTT. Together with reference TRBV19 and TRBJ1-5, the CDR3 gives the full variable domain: DGGITQSPKYLFRKEGQNVTLSCEQNLNHDAMYWYRQDPGQGLRLIYYSQIVNDFQKGDIAEGYSVSREKKESFPLTVTSAQKNPTAFYLCASSIWGSNQPQHFGDGTRLSIL.

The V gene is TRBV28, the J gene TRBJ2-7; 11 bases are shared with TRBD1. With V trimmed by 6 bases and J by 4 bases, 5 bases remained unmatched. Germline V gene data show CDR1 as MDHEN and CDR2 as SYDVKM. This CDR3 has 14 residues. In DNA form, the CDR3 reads TGTGCCAGCAGCTCCGGGACAGGGGGTTACGAGCAGTACTTC. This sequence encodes CASSSGTGGYEQYF.

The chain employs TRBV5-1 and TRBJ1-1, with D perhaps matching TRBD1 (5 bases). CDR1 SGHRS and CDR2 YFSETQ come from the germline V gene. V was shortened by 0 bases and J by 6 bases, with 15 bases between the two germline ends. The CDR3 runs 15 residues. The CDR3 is CASSLESGRMAEAFF. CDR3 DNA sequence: TGCGCCAGCAGCTTGGAATCAGGGCGGATGGCTGAAGCTTTCTTT.

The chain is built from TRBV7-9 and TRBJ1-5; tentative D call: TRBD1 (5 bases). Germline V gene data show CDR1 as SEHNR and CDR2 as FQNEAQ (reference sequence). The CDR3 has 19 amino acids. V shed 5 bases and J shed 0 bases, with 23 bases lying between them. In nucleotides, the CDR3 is TGTGCCAGCAGCCCCGAAGCAGGGACCGAAGGCGATAGCAATCAGCCCCAGCATTTT. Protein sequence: CASSPEAGTEGDSNQPQHF.

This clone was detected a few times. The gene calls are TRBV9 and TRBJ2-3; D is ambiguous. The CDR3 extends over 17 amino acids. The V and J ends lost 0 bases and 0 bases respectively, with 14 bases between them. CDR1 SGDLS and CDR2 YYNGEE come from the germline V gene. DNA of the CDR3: TGTGCCAGCAGCGTAGAGGGTAACCCCTTTAGCACAGATACGCAGTATTTT. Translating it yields CASSVEGNPFSTDTQYF.

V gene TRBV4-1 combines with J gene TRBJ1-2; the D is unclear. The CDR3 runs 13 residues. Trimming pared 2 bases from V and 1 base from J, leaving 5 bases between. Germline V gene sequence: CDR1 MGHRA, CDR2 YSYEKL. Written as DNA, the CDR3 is TGCGCCAGCAGCCAAAGGCTTAACTATGGCTACACCTTC. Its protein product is CASSQRLNYGYTF.

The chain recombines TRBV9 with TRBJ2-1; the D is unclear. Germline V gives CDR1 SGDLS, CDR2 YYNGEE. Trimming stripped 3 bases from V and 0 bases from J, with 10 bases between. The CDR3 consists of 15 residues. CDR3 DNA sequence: TGTGCCAGCAGCGCCGGATGGACCTCCTACAATGAGCAGTTCTTC. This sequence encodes CASSAGWTSYNEQFF. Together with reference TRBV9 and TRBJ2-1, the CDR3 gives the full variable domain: DSGVTQTPKHLITATGQRVTLRCSPRSGDLSVYWYQQSLDQGLQFLIQYYNGEERAKGNILERFSAQQFPDLHSELNLSSLELGDSALYFCASSAGWTSYNEQFFGPGTRLTVL.

The CDR3 DNA sequence: TGTGCCAGCAGCGTACAGTCGGATACTAATGAAAAACTGTTTTTT. This gives the protein CASSVQSDTNEKLFF. V and J are TRBV9 and TRBJ1-4; the D is unclear. Germline V gene lookup returns CDR1 SGDLS and CDR2 YYNGEE. CDR3 length: 15 residues. V lost 1 base, J lost 2 bases, and 9 bases lay in between.

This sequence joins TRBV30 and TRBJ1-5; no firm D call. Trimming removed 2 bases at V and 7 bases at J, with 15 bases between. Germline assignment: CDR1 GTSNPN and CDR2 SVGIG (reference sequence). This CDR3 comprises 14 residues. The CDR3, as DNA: TGTGCCTGGAGTTTTAGTAGGGTTGGCCAGCCCCAGCATTTT. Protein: CAWSFSRVGQPQHF.

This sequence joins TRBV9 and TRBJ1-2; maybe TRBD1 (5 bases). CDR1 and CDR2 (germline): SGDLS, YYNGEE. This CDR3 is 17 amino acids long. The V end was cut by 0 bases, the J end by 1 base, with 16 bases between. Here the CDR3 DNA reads TGTGCCAGCAGCGTAGCGGCAGGGATGAAGAGTAACTATGGCTACACCTTC. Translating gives CASSVAAGMKSNYGYTF.

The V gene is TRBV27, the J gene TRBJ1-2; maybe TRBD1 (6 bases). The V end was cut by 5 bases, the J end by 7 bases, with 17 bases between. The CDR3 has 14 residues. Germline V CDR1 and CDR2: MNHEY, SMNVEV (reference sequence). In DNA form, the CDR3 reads TGTGCCAGCAGTCCCCAGGCAGGGGTAGCTGGCTACACCTTC. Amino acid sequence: CASSPQAGVAGYTF.

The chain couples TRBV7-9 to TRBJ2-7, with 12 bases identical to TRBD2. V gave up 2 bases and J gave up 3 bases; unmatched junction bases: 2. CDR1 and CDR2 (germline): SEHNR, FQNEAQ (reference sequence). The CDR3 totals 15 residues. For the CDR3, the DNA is TGTGCCAGCAGCTTAAGGACTAGCGGGATCTACGAGCAGTACTTC. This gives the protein CASSLRTSGIYEQYF.

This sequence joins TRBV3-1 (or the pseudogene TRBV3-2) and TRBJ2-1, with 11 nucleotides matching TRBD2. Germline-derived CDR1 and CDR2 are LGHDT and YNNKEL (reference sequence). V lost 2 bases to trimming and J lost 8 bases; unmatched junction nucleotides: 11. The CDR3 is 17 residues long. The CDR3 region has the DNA TGTGCCAGCAGCCAAATGGAACTAGCGGGAGTCTATGATGAGCAGTTCTTC. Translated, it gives CASSQMELAGVYDEQFF.

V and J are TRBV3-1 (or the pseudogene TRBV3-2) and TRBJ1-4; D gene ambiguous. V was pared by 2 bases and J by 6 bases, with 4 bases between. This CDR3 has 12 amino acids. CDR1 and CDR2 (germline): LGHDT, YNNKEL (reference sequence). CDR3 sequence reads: CASSQRYEKLFF. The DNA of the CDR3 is TGTGCCAGCAGCCAACGGTATGAAAAACTGTTTTTT.

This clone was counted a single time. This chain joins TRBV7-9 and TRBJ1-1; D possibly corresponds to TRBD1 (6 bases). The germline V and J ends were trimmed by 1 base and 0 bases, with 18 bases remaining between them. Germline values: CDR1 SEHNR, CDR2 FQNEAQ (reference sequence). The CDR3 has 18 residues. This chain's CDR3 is CASSLGPRGQTVNTEAFF. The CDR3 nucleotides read TGTGCCAGCAGCTTAGGACCCAGAGGACAGACGGTGAACACTGAAGCTTTCTTT.

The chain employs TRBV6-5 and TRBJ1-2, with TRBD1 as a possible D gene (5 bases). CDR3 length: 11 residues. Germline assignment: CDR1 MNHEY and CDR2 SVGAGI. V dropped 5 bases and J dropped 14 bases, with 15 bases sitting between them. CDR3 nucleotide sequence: TGTGCCAGCAGTACAGGCACTCATTCTACCTTC. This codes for CASSTGTHSTF.

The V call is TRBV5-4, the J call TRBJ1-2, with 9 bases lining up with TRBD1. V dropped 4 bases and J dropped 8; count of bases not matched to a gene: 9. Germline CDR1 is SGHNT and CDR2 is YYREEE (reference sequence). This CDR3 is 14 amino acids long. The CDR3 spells CASSTQGARGGYTF. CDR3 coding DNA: TGTGCCAGCAGCACACAGGGGGCGCGAGGAGGCTACACCTTC.

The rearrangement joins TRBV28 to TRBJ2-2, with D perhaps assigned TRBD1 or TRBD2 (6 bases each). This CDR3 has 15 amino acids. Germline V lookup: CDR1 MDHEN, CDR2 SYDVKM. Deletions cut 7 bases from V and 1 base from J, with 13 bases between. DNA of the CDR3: TGTGCCAGCAAGTCCGGGGGACAGAACACCGGGGAGCTGTTTTTT. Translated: CASKSGGQNTGELFF.

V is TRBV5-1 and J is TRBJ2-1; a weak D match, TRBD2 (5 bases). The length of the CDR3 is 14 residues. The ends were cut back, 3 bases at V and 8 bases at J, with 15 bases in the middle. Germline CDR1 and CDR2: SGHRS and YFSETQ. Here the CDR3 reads CASSSGSSTDEQFF. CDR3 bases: TGCGCCAGCAGCTCCGGGTCTAGCACTGATGAGCAGTTCTTC.

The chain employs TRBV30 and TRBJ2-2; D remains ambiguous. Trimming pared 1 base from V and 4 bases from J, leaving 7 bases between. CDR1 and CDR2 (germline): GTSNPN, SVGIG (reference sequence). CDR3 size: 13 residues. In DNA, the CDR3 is TGTGCCTGGAGTGGATCTGTCACCGGGGAGCTGTTTTTT. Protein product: CAWSGSVTGELFF.

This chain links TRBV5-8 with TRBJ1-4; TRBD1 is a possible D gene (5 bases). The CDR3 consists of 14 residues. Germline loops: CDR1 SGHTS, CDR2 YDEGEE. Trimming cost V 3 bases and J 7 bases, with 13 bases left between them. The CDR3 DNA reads TGTGCCAGCAGCTATTCAGGGAGGGGTGAAAAACTGTTTTTT. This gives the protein CASSYSGRGEKLFF.